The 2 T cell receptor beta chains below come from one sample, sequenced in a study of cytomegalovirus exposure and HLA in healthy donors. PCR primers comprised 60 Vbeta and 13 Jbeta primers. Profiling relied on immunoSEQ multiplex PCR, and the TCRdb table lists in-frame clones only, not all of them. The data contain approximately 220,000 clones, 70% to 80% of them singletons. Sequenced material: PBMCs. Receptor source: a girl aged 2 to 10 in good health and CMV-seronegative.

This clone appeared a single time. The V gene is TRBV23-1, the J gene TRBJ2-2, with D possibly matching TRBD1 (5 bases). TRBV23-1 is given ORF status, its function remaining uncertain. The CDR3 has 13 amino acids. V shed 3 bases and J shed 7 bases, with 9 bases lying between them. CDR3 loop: CASSHGAGGELFF. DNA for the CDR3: TGCGCCAGCAGTCATGGGGCCGGCGGGGAGCTGTTTTTT.

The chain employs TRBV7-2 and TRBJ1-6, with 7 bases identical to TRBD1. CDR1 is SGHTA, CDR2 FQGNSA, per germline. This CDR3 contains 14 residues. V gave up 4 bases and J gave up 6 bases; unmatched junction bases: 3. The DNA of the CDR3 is TGTGCCAGCAGCTCGGGACAGACTAATTCACCCCTCCACTTT. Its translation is CASSSGQTNSPLHF.